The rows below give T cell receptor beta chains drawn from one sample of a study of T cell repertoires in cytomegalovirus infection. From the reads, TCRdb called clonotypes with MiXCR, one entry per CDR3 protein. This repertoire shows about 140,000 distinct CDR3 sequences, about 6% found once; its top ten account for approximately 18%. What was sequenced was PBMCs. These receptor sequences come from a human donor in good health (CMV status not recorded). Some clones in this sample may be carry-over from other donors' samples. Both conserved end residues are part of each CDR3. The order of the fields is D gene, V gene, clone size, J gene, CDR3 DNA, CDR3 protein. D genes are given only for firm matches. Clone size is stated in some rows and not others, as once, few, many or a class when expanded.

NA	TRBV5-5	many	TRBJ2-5	TGTGCCAGCAGCTGGGCCCAAGAGACCCAGTACTTC	CASSWAQETQYF
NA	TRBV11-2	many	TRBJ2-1	TGTGCCAGCAGCTTAGATCGGCTACACAATGAGCAGTTCTTC	CASSLDRLHNEQFF
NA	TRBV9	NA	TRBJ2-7	TGTGCCAGCAGCGTGACAGGACACGAGCAGTACTTC	CASSVTGHEQYF
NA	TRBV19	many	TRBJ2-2	TGTGCCAGTAAGACGAAGGGCGGTCTGAACACCGGGGAGCTGTTTTTT	CASKTKGGLNTGELFF
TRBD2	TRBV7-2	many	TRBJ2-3	TGTGCCAGCAGCCGGGTCCCTAGCGGGGGGTTCGCAGATACGCAGTATTTT	CASSRVPSGGFADTQYF
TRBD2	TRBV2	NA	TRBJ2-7	TGTGCCAGCGAGGCTAGCGGGGTGTTCGAGCAGTACTTC	CASEASGVFEQYF
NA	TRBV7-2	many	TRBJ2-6	TGTGCCAGCAGCTTCGTATCAGTGGCTGGGGCCAACGTCCTGACTTTC	CASSFVSVAGANVLTF
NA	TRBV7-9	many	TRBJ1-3	TGTGCCAGCAGCTCGGACAGTTCATCTGGAAACACCATATATTTT	CASSSDSSSGNTIYF
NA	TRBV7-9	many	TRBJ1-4	TGTGCCAGCAGCCGCGCAACCACAGGGACAACTAATGAAAAACTGTTTTTT	CASSRATTGTTNEKLFF
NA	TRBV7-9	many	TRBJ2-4	TGTGCCAGCAGCTTAGGGTCAGGCGAAGCCAAAAACATTCAGTACTTC	CASSLGSGEAKNIQYF
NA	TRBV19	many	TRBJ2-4	TGTGCCAGTAGTCCGCGTGGGGCAGGGATTCAGTACTTC	CASSPRGAGIQYF
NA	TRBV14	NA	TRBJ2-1	TGTGCCAGCAGCCAAGATCTGGGTGGGCAGTTCTTC	CASSQDLGGQFF
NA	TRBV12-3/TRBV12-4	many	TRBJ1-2	TGTGCCAGCAGTTTAGGGGTCGGCCGGGCAGGCTACACCTTC	CASSLGVGRAGYTF
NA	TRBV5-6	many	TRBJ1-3	TGTGCCAGCAGCTTGGGTGGTGGATCTGGAAACACCATATATTTT	CASSLGGGSGNTIYF
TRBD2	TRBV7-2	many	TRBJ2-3	TGTGCCAGCAGCTTAGGAGCGGGGGAGGGGGATACGCAGTATTTT	CASSLGAGEGDTQYF
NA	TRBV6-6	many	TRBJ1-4	TGTGCCAGCAGTTACGGGACGGGCACTAATGAAAAACTGTTTTTT	CASSYGTGTNEKLFF
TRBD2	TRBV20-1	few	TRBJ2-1	TGCAGTGCGGATCCGGGACTACAACACTACAATGAGCAGTTCTTC	CSADPGLQHYNEQFF
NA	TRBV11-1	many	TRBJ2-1	TGTGCCAGCAGCTGGGACAACTCCTACAATGAGCAGTTCTTC	CASSWDNSYNEQFF
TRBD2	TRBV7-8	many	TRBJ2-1	TGTGCCAGCAGCGATAGCGGGGGGGGGAATGAGCAGTTCTTC	CASSDSGGGNEQFF
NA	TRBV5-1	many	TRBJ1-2	TGCGCCAGCAGCTTTGAAGACGTCGGCTATGGCTACACCTTC	CASSFEDVGYGYTF
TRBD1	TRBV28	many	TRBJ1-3	TGTGCCAGCAGTTCCCCGGGGGACAGCTCTGGAAACACCATATATTTT	CASSSPGDSSGNTIYF
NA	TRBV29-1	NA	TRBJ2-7	TGCAGCGTTTGCGACTCCTACGAGCAGTACTTC	CSVCDSYEQYF
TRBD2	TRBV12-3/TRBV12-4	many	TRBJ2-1	TGTGCCAGCAGACCGCCCGGGGGGAGCTCCTACAATGAGCAGTTCTTC	CASRPPGGSSYNEQFF
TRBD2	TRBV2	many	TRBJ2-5	TGTGCCAGCAGCTCAACGGGGCTAGCGGGCGCCCAAGAGACCCAGTACTTC	CASSSTGLAGAQETQYF
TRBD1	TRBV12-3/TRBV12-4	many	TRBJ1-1	TGTGCCAGCAGACCCGTCAGGGGGCAGACTGAAGCTTTCTTT	CASRPVRGQTEAFF
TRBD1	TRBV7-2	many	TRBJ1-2	TGTGCCAGCAGCCGATGGACAGGCTCTAACTATGGCTACACCTTC	CASSRWTGSNYGYTF
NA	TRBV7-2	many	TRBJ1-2	TGTGCCAGCAGCAGCACCGGGACAATCTATGGCTACACCTTC	CASSSTGTIYGYTF
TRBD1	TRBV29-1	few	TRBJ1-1	TGCAGCGTCGGACAGGGGGTAATGAACACTGAAGCTTTCTTT	CSVGQGVMNTEAFF
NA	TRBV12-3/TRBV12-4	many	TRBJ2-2	TGTGCCAGCAGTTTAAGGCGAGGTCTCACCGGGGAGCTGTTTTTT	CASSLRRGLTGELFF
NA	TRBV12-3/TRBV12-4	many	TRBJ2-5	TGTGCCAGCAGTACAGGTTCTGTCCAAGAGACCCAGTACTTC	CASSTGSVQETQYF
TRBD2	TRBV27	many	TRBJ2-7	TGTGCCAGCCGGGAGGGGCGACAGGCAACCTACGAGCAGTACTTC	CASREGRQATYEQYF
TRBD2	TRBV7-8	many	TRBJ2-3	TGTGCCAGCAGCCTAGCGGTGGGGTCAGATACGCAGTATTTT	CASSLAVGSDTQYF
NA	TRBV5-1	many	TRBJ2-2	TGCGCCAGCAGCTTGGACGGGGGCACCGGGGAGCTGTTTTTT	CASSLDGGTGELFF
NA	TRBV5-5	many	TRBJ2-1	TGTGCCAGCAGCTTACAGGCAGGGCTTATCGGTGAGCAGTTCTTC	CASSLQAGLIGEQFF
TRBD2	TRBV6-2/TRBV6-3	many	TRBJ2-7	TGTGCCAGCCGGAAAAGCGGGGGTACCTACGAGCAGTACTTC	CASRKSGGTYEQYF
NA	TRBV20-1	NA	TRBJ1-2	TGCAGTGCTAGAGCCGGGGCCTATGGCTACACCTTC	CSARAGAYGYTF